This T cell receptor beta chain derives from a study of T-cell reconstitution after alpha-beta-depleted transplantation in children. The CDR3 is made up of 15 amino acids. The V gene lost 3 bases and the J gene lost 8 bases, with 17 bases spanning the gap. CDR1 and CDR2 (germline): SEHNR, FQNEAQ (reference sequence). Unique molecular identifiers were incorporated when the TCRbeta library was constructed. TCRdb re-called the PCR reads through MiXCR, storing one row per CDR3 protein. The table has 350,000 to 400,000 distinct CDR3 sequences, about a fifth seen once. This rearrangement joins TRBV7-9 to TRBJ2-1, with D perhaps matching TRBD2 (6 bases). The receptor comes from a human donor who donated a stem cell graft to a child with acute myeloid leukemia. Sequenced here: PBMCs from the stem cell graft donor, sampled from the stem cell graft. DNA for the CDR3: TGTGCCAGCAGCTTTTGGGAGGTCGTTGGGGATGAGCAGTTCTTC. This codes for CASSFWEVVGDEQFF.